This T cell receptor beta chain is from a study of human T cells and chemical hapten exposure. Germline loops: CDR1 MNHNY, CDR2 SVGAGI (reference sequence). V lost 5 bases to trimming and J lost 4 bases; unmatched junction nucleotides: 6. CDR3 length: 16 residues. Findings and limits, study-wide: There was no change with DPC sensitization in TCRs above 1 in 1000 frequency.

This clonotype was counted only a few times. Its target is unknown. Under the authors' procedure: From about 20,000 to 690,000 TCRs were found per sample, with a median of about 96,000. TCRdb processed the 5' RACE reads anew with MiXCR; each CDR3 protein has one entry. The authors' filters were not applied to this entry. The table has 65,000 to 95,000 distinct CDR3 sequences, less than 9.5% seen once. The study extracted total RNA from unfractionated whole blood. This clonotype originated in a male donor in good health. The rearrangement links TRBV6-6 to TRBJ2-3; TRBD2 agrees at 13 bases. As DNA, the CDR3 is TGTGCCAGCAGTCACGGGACTAGCGGGGACGCAGATACGCAGTATTTT. This encodes CASSHGTSGDADTQYF.